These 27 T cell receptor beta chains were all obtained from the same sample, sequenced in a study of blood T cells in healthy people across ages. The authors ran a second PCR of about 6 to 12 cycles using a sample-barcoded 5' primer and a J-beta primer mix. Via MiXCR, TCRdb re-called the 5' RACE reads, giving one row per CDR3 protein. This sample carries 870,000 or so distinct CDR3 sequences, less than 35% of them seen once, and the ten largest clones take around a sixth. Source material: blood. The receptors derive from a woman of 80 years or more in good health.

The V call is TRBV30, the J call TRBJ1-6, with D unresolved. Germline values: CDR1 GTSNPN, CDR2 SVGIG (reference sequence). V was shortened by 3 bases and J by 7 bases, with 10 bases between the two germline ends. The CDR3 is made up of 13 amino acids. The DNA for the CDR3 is TGTGCCTGGAGGCCCGGGATCAATTCACCCCTCCACTTT. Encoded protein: CAWRPGINSPLHF.

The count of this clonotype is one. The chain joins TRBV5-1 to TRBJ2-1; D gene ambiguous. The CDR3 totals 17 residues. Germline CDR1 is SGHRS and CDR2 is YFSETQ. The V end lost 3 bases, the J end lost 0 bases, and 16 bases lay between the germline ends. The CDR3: CASSSYTTQVSYNEQFF. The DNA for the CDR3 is TGCGCCAGCAGCTCGTACACCACCCAAGTCTCCTACAATGAGCAGTTCTTC.

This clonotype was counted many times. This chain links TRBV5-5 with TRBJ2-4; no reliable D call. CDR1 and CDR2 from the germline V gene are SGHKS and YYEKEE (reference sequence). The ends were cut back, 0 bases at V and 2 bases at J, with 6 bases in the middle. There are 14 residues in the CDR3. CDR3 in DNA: TGTGCCAGCAGCTTGGAGAGTACCAAAAACATTCAGTACTTC. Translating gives CASSLESTKNIQYF.

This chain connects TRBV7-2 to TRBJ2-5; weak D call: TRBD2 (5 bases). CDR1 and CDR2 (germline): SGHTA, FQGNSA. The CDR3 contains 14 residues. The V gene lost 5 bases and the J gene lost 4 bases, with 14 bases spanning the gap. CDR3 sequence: CASSHRAARETQYF. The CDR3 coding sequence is TGTGCCAGCAGCCATAGAGCGGCGAGAGAGACCCAGTACTTC.

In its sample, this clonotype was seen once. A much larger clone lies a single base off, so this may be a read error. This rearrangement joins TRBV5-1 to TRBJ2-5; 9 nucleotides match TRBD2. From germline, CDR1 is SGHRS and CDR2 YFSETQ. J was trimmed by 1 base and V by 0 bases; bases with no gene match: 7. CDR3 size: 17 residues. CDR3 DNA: TGCGCCAGCAGCTTGGAAGCGGGGGGCCCCACCCAAGAGACCCAGTACTTC. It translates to CASSLEAGGPTQETQYF.

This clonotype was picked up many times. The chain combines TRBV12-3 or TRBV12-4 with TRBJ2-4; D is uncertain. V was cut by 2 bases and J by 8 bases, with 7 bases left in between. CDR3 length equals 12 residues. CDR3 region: CASSLSGDIQYF. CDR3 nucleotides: TGTGCCAGCAGTTTATCGGGCGACATTCAGTACTTC.

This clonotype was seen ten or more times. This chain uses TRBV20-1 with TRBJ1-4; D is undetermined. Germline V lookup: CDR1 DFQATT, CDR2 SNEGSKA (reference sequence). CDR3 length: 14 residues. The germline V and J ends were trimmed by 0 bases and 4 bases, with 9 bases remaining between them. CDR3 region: CSARDPNGNEKLFF. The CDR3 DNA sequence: TGCAGTGCTAGAGATCCCAACGGTAATGAAAAACTGTTTTTT.

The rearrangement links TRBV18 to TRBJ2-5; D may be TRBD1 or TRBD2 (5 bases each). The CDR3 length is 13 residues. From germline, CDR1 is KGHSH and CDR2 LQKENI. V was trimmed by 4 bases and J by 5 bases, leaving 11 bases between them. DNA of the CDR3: TGTGCCAGCTCACGGGACGAGCAGGAGACCCAGTACTTC. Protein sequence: CASSRDEQETQYF.

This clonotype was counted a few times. The chain's CDR3 is CASSLPGQGSSEQYF. DNA of the CDR3: TGTGCCAGCTCACTACCGGGACAAGGATCGAGCGAGCAGTACTTC. The gene calls are TRBV18 and TRBJ2-7, with TRBD1 as a possible D gene (6 bases). Trimming pared 4 bases from V and 6 bases from J, leaving 19 bases between. Germline-derived CDR1 and CDR2 are KGHSH and LQKENI. The CDR3 consists of 15 residues.

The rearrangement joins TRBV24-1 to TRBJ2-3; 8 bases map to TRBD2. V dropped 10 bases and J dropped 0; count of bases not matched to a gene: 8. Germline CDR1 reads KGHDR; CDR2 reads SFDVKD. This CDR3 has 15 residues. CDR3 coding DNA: TGTGCCACGGATGCGGGACTAGAGAGCACAGATACGCAGTATTTT. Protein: CATDAGLESTDTQYF.

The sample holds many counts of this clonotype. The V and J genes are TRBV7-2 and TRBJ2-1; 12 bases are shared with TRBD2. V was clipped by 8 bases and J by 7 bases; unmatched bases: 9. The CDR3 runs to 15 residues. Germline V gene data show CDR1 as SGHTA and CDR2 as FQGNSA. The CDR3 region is CASVLTSGGWNEQFF. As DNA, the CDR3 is TGTGCCAGCGTATTAACTAGCGGGGGGTGGAATGAGCAGTTCTTC. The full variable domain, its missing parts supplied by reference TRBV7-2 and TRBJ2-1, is GAGVSQSPSNKVTEKGKDVELRCDPISGHTALYWYRQSLGQGLEFLIYFQGNSAPDKSGLPSDRFSAERTGGSVSTLTIQRTQQEDSAVYLCASVLTSGGWNEQFFGPGTRLTVL.

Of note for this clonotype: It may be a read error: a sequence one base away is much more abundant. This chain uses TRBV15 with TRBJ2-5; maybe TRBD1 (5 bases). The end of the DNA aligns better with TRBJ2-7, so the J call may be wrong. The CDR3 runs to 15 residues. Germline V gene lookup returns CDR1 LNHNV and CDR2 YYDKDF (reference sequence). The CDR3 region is CATSREQDSPYEQYF. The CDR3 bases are TGTGCCACCAGCAGGGAACAGGATTCCCCCTACGAGCAGTACTTC.

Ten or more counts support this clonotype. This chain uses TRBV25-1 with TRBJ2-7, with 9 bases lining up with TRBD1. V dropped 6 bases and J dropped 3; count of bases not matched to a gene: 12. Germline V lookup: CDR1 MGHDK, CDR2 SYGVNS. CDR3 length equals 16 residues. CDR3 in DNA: TGTGCCAGCAGCGTCGCTTGGGACAGGGTCTACTACGAGCAGTACTTC. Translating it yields CASSVAWDRVYYEQYF.

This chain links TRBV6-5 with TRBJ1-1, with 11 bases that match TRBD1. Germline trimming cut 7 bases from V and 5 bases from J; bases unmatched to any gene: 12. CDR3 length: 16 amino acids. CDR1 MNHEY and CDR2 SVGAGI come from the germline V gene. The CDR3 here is CASTTGQGARVTEAFF. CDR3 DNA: TGTGCCAGCACCACAGGACAGGGGGCGCGTGTTACTGAAGCTTTCTTT.

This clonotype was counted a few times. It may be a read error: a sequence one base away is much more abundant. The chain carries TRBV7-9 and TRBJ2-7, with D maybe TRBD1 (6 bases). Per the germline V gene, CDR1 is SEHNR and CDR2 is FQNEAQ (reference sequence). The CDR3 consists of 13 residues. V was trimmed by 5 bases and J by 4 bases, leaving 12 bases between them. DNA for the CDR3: TGTGCCAGCAGCCCCGGGACATGTTACGAGCAGTACTTC. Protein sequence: CASSPGTCYEQYF.

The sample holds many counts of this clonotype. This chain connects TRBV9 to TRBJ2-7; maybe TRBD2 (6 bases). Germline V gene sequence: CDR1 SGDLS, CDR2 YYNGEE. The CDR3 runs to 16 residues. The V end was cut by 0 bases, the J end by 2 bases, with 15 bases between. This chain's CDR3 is CASSVDAGTSTYEQYF. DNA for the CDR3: TGTGCCAGCAGCGTAGACGCCGGGACTTCGACCTACGAGCAGTACTTC.

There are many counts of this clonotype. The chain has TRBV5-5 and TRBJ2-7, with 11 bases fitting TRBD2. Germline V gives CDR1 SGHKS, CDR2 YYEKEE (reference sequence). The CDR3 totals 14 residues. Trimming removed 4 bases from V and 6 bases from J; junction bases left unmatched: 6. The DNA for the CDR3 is TGTGCCAGCAGCCCGACAGGGACTAGCGGCGAGCAGTACTTC. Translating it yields CASSPTGTSGEQYF.

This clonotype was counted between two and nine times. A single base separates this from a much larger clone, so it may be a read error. The CDR3: CAISGVSGRVWYEQYF. The CDR3 coding sequence is TGTGCCATCAGTGGAGTCTCGGGACGGGTGTGGTACGAGCAGTACTTC. The gene calls are TRBV10-3 and TRBJ2-4; D may be TRBD1 or TRBD2 (5 bases each). The tail of the sequence fits TRBJ2-7 better, so the J call may be wrong. Per the germline V gene, CDR1 is ENHRY and CDR2 is SYGVKD. This CDR3 has 16 amino acids.

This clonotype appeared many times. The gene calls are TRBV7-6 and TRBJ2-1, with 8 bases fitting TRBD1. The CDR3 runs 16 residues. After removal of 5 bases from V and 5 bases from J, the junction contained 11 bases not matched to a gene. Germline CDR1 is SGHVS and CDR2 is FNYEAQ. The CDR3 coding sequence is TGTGCCAGCAGCCCCCCAGGGGGCGAGATTAACAATGAGCAGTTCTTC. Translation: CASSPPGGEINNEQFF. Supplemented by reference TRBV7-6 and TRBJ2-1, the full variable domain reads GAGVSQSPRYKVTKRGQDVALRCDPISGHVSLYWYRQALGQGPEFLTYFNYEAQQDKSGLPNDRFSAERPEGSISTLTIQRTEQRDSAMYRCASSPPGGEINNEQFFGPGTRLTVL.

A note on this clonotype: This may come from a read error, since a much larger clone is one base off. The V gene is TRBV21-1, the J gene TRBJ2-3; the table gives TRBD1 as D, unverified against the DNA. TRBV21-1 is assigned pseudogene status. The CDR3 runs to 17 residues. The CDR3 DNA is TGTGCCAGCAGCCAAAGGGTCGGGAAAACGGCGGCGGATACGCAGTATTTT. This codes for CASSQRVGKTAADTQYF.

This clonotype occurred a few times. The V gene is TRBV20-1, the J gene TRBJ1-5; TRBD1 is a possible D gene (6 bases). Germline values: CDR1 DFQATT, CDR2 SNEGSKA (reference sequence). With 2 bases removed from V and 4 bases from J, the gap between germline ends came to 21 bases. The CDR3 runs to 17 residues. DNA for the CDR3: TGCAGTGCTAGACGCGGGGGCGGGGGGGATAAGAATCAGCCCCAGCATTTT. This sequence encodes CSARRGGGGDKNQPQHF.

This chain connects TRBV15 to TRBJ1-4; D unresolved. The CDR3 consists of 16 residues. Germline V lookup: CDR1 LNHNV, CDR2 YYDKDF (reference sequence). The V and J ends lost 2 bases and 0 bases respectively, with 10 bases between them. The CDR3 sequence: CATSRFTAPTNEKLFF. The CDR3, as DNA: TGTGCCACCAGCAGATTTACAGCTCCAACTAATGAAAAACTGTTTTTT.

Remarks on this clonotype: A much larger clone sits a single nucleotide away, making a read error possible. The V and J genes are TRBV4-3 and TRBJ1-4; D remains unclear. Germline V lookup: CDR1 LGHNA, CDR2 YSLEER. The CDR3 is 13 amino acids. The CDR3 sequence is CVSSQDLWTVLFF. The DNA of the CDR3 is TGCGTCAGCAGCCAAGATCTGTGGACCGTCTTGTTTTTT.

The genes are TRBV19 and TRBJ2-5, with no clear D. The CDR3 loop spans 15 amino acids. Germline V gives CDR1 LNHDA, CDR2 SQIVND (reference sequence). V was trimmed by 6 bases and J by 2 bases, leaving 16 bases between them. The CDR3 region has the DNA TGTGCCAGTAGGGGCCAAACGACGGTACAAGAGACCCAGTACTTC. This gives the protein CASRGQTTVQETQYF.

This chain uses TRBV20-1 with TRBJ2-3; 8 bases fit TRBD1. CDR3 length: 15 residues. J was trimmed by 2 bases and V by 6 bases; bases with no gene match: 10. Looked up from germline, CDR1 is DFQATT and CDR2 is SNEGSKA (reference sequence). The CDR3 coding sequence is TGCAGTGCAAAATTCGACAGGGGTAACACAGATACGCAGTATTTT. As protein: CSAKFDRGNTDTQYF.

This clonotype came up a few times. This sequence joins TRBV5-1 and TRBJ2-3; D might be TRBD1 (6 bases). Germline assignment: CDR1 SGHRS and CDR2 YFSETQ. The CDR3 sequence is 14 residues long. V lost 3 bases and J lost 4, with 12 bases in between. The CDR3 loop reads CASSWGTTSDTQYF. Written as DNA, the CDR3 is TGCGCCAGCAGCTGGGGGACAACCTCAGATACGCAGTATTTT.

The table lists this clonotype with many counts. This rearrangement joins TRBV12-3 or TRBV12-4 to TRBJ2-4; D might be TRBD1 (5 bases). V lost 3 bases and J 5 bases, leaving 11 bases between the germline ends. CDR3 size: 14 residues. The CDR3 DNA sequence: TGTGCCAGCAGTTTTCATGGGGCGCAAAACATTCAGTACTTC. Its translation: CASSFHGAQNIQYF.